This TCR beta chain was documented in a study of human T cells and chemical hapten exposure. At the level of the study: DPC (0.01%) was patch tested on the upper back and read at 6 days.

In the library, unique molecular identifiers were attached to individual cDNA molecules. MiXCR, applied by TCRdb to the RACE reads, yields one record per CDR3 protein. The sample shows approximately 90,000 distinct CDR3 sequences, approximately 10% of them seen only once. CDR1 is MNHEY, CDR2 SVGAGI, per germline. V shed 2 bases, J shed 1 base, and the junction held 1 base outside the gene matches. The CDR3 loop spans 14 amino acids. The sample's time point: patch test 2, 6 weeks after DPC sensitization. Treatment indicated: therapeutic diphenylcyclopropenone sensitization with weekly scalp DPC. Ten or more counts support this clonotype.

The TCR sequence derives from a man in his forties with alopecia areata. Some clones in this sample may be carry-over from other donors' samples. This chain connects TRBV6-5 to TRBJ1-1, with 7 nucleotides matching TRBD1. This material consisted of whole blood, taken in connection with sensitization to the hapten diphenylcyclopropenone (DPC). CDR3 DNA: TGTGCCAGCAGTTACGGGACAGCGAACACTGAAGCTTTCTTT. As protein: CASSYGTANTEAFF.